The next 26 T cell receptor beta chains were all read from a single sample in a study of molecular identifiers for immune sequencing clone quantification. TCRdb reanalysed the PCR reads using MiXCR and keeps one entry per CDR3 protein. Seen here are 85,000 to 130,000 distinct CDR3 sequences, roughly 34% observed once, and the top ten hold approximately 4%. Sample: naive CD8+ T cells from blood, with Jurkat cell RNA spiked in. Subset noted: FACS-sorted CD8+CD4-CCR7+CD45RA+ naive T cells. All receptors derive from a human donor in good health. Some libraries in this study had Jurkat cell RNA spiked in.

V is TRBV27 and J is TRBJ2-7; 10 nucleotides match TRBD1. This CDR3 has 15 amino acids. Per the germline V gene, CDR1 is MNHEY and CDR2 is SMNVEV (reference sequence). Trimming removed 5 bases from V and 3 bases from J; junction bases left unmatched: 7. CDR3 in DNA: TGTGCCAGCAGTCCGCAGACAGGGGGCGGCTACGAGCAGTACTTC. Translation gives CASSPQTGGGYEQYF.

Only a few counts were recorded for this clonotype. The CDR3 DNA reads as TGCAGTGCTAGCGGGCGGGTAATTTGGAAGTATAGCAATCAGCCCCAGCATTTT. This gives the protein CSASGRVIWKYSNQPQHF. This chain uses TRBV20-1 with TRBJ1-5; D gene uncertain. The CDR3 sequence is 18 residues long. Between the trimmed V and J ends, which lost 3 bases and 0 bases, there was a span of 21 bases. CDR1 is DFQATT, CDR2 SNEGSKA, per germline (reference sequence).

The table lists this clonotype with many counts. The J gene is TRBJ1-5, the V gene TRBV6-6; D remains ambiguous. V dropped 3 bases and J dropped 10 bases, with 7 bases sitting between them. Germline values: CDR1 MNHNY, CDR2 SVGAGI (reference sequence). CDR3 length: 11 amino acids. CDR3 protein: CASSYGGPQHF. The CDR3 bases are TGTGCCAGCAGTTATGGTGGTCCCCAGCATTTT.

This clonotype was counted ten times or more. V is TRBV6-5 and J is TRBJ2-5; D could derive from TRBD1 or TRBD2 (5 bases each). The CDR3 runs 14 residues. CDR1 is MNHEY and CDR2 is SVGAGI in the germline V gene. Trimming shortened V by 2 bases and J by 3 bases, and 10 bases separated the two germline ends. The CDR3 DNA is TGTGCCAGCAGTTACGTGGTGGGGGAAGAGACCCAGTACTTC. This translates into CASSYVVGEETQYF.

This clonotype was observed many times. This chain uses TRBV7-2 with TRBJ2-7, with a weak D call TRBD2 (6 bases). The CDR3 runs to 14 residues. CDR1 is SGHTA, CDR2 FQGNSA, per germline. The V gene lost 4 bases and the J gene lost 4 bases, with 14 bases spanning the gap. CDR3 coding DNA: TGTGCCAGCAGCTCGGACTATCCTGGTTACGAGCAGTACTTC. This sequence encodes CASSSDYPGYEQYF.

The chain is built from TRBV7-2 and TRBJ2-5; D not certain. CDR3 size: 12 residues. V was cut by 5 bases and J by 4 bases, with 8 bases left in between. Germline assignment: CDR1 SGHTA and CDR2 FQGNSA. The CDR3 protein is CASSIYGETQYF. As DNA, the CDR3 is TGTGCCAGCAGCATATACGGAGAGACCCAGTACTTC.

This clonotype occurred many times. The V gene is TRBV20-1, the J gene TRBJ2-7; no clear D gene. This CDR3 has 14 amino acids. V gave up 3 bases and J gave up 2 bases, with 14 bases separating them. Germline lookup yields CDR1 DFQATT and CDR2 SNEGSKA (reference sequence). CDR3 nucleotide sequence: TGCAGTGCTAGGCAGGTCCTTATAGCCTACGAGCAGTACTTC. It encodes CSARQVLIAYEQYF.

This clonotype was detected a few times. V and J are TRBV19 and TRBJ1-5; D gene unclear. Germline V lookup: CDR1 LNHDA, CDR2 SQIVND (reference sequence). Trimming took 3 bases from V and 4 from J, leaving 7 bases between them. CDR3 length equals 13 residues. The CDR3 DNA sequence: TGTGCCAGTAGTATTGGAGCTAATCAGCCCCAGCATTTT. It codes for CASSIGANQPQHF.

As regards this clonotype: One end of the junction varies from germline; a read error may be responsible. The chain links TRBV7-9 to TRBJ2-3; 8 bases align to TRBD2. The V gene's germline CDR1 is SEHNR and CDR2 FQNEAQ (reference sequence). This CDR3 has 17 residues. This CDR3 reads CASSLHGLAGSTETQYF. The CDR3 nucleotides are TGTGCCAGCAGCTTACATGGGCTAGCGGGTAGCACAGAAACGCAGTATTTT.

In this sample, this clonotype turned up many times. The chain uses TRBV28 and TRBJ2-5, with 8 bases matching TRBD2. The V segment lost 3 bases and the J segment 4 bases; nucleotides outside the gene matches: 4. The CDR3 is 14 amino acids. In germline, CDR1 is MDHEN, CDR2 SYDVKM. CDR3 DNA sequence: TGTGCCAGCAGTTTTCTTGCGGGAGGAGAGACCCAGTACTTC. Translating it yields CASSFLAGGETQYF. The variable domain in full, completed from reference TRBV28 and TRBJ2-5, reads DVKVTQSSRYLVKRTGEKVFLECVQDMDHENMFWYRQDPGLGLRLIYFSYDVKMKEKGDIPEGYSVSREKKERFSLILESASTNQTSMYLCASSFLAGGETQYFGPGTRLLVL.

The chain couples TRBV19 to TRBJ2-3, with D possibly being TRBD2 (5 bases). Per germline, CDR1 LNHDA and CDR2 SQIVND (reference sequence). Trimming pared 8 bases from V and 2 bases from J, leaving 20 bases between. The length of the CDR3 is 16 residues. The CDR3 region has the DNA TGTGCCAGTCGAAAACAATGGGAGATAGACACAGATACGCAGTATTTT. This codes for CASRKQWEIDTDTQYF.

This clonotype showed up just a few times. This rearrangement joins TRBV20-1 to TRBJ2-1; D is possibly TRBD1 or TRBD2 (5 bases each). Germline V gene lookup returns CDR1 DFQATT and CDR2 SNEGSKA (reference sequence). The CDR3 spans 14 residues. The V gene lost 6 bases and the J gene lost 4 bases, with 16 bases spanning the gap. As DNA, the CDR3 is TGCAGTGCCCGCTCATTGGGGGAGTACAATGAGCAGTTCTTC. Encoded protein: CSARSLGEYNEQFF.

As to this clonotype: With a much larger clone just one base away, this may be a read error. J is TRBJ2-2 and V is TRBV5-3, with a tentative D call TRBD2 (7 bases). TRBV5-3 is reported as an ORF; its role is uncertain. The V and J ends lost 8 bases and 7 bases respectively, with 21 bases between them. The CDR3 has 15 amino acids. DNA of the CDR3: TGTGCCAGCAGCATCGGTACAGGGAGGGGCGGGGAGCTGTTTTTT. Translating gives CASSIGTGRGGELFF.

There are many counts of this clonotype. The CDR3 DNA follows: TGTGCCAGCAGCCAACCGGGGGGACCTGAAGCTTTCTTT. It specifies CASSQPGGPEAFF. V is TRBV7-9 and J is TRBJ1-1; D might be TRBD1 (5 bases). V was cut by 5 bases and J by 6 bases, with 13 bases left in between. CDR1 is SEHNR and CDR2 is FQNEAQ in the germline V gene (reference sequence). The CDR3 is 13 amino acids.

This clonotype was counted only a few times. This chain uses TRBV7-9 with TRBJ1-1; TRBD1 matches at 8 bases. The V and J ends lost 3 bases and 7 bases, in that order; junction bases with no gene match: 7. CDR3 length equals 14 residues. Germline values: CDR1 SEHNR, CDR2 FQNEAQ (reference sequence). The CDR3 DNA is TGTGCCAGCAGCTTCAAGCCGACAGGGGATGAAGCTTTCTTT. It translates to CASSFKPTGDEAFF.

This clonotype was detected only a few times. CDR3 amino acids: CASSVAQDTQYF. The CDR3, as DNA: TGTGCCAGCAGCGTAGCACAAGATACGCAGTATTTT. The J gene is TRBJ2-3, the V gene TRBV9; no reliable D call. The CDR3 spans 12 residues. With 0 bases removed from V and 5 bases from J, the gap between germline ends came to 4 bases. CDR1 and CDR2 from the germline V gene are SGDLS and YYNGEE.

The chain carries TRBV20-1 and TRBJ2-3; 11 positions match TRBD2. The CDR3 loop spans 14 amino acids. Germline V CDR1 and CDR2: DFQATT, SNEGSKA (reference sequence). The V segment lost 4 bases and the J segment 2 bases; nucleotides outside the gene matches: 2. CDR3 in amino acids: CSAKLAGATDTQYF. As DNA, the CDR3 is TGCAGTGCTAAACTAGCGGGGGCCACAGATACGCAGTATTTT.

This clonotype was seen a few times. This may be a read error, as it is one base from a much larger clone. V gene TRBV5-6 combines with J gene TRBJ2-6; tentative D call: TRBD1 (5 bases). Germline assignment: CDR1 SGHDT and CDR2 YYEEEE. The CDR3 consists of 14 residues. The CDR3 protein is CASSFNSGADVLTF. DNA of the CDR3: TGTGCCAGCAGCTTCAACTCTGGGGCCGACGTCCTGACTTTC.

CDR3 protein: CASSNVGQAMNTEAFF. CDR3 DNA sequence: TGCGCCAGCAGCAACGTGGGTCAGGCCATGAACACTGAAGCTTTCTTT. The rearrangement links TRBV5-1 to TRBJ1-1, with D unresolved. The CDR3 has 16 amino acids. V was pared by 4 bases and J by 0 bases, with 16 bases between. CDR1 is SGHRS and CDR2 is YFSETQ in the germline V gene.

Concerning this clonotype itself: In this CDR3 the conserved last residue, phenylalanine or tryptophan, is missing, so a read error is likely. The chain combines TRBV6-5 with TRBJ2-2; possibly TRBD2 for D (5 bases). The better agreement between TRBJ2-3 and the DNA end casts doubt on the J call. Per the germline V gene, CDR1 is MNHEY and CDR2 is SVGAGI. The CDR3 contains 15 residues. CDR3 nucleotide sequence: TGTGCCAGCAGTTACGGTCACCCGAACACCGGGGAGCAGTATTAT. Its protein is CASSYGHPNTGEQYY.

As for this clonotype: Possible read error: a much larger clone is one base away. The chain combines TRBV6-1 with TRBJ2-4; maybe TRBD2 (6 bases). The CDR3 runs 15 residues. Trimming shortened V by 4 bases and J by 4 bases, and 14 bases separated the two germline ends. Germline CDR1 is MNHNS and CDR2 is SASEGT. The CDR3 here is CASSALTSSKNIQYF. CDR3 bases: TGTGCCAGCAGTGCCCTCACTAGCAGTAAAAACATTCAGTACTTC.

The chain has TRBV7-9 and TRBJ1-1; D not certain. V lost 3 bases and J lost 4, with 0 bases in between. CDR1 and CDR2 (germline): SEHNR, FQNEAQ (reference sequence). This CDR3 is built from 10 residues. DNA for the CDR3: TGTGCCAGCAGCTTCACTGAAGCTTTCTTT. Its protein product is CASSFTEAFF.

This chain uses TRBV4-3 with TRBJ2-1; the match to TRBD1 covers 7 bases. In germline, CDR1 is LGHNA, CDR2 YSLEER. The CDR3 runs 19 residues. V was clipped by 1 base and J by 4 bases; unmatched bases: 16. The DNA of the CDR3 is TGCGCCAGCAGCCAAGCCTCACCTCTTGAGACAGGGTCATACAATGAGCAGTTCTTC. Protein product: CASSQASPLETGSYNEQFF.

Points on this clonotype: An end of the junction differs from the germline gene, which may be a read error. The chain links TRBV4-3 to TRBJ1-1, with TRBD1 as a possible D gene (5 bases). The germline V gene encodes CDR1 LGHNA and CDR2 YSLEER. The CDR3 runs 15 residues. For the CDR3, the DNA is TGCGCCAGCCGCCAAGATTCGGCAGGGCGAGCTGAAGCTTTCTTT. The encoded protein is CASRQDSAGRAEAFF.

This clonotype was picked up a small number of times. This sequence joins TRBV7-9 and TRBJ1-4; possibly TRBD1 for D (5 bases). The V gene's germline CDR1 is SEHNR and CDR2 FQNEAQ (reference sequence). The CDR3 has 15 residues. The V gene lost 5 bases and the J gene lost 4 bases, with 14 bases spanning the gap. CDR3 DNA sequence: TGTGCCAGCAGCAAACAACGGGACCTTAATGAAAAACTGTTTTTT. It translates to CASSKQRDLNEKLFF.

Concerning this clonotype itself: A junction end diverges from the germline sequence, so it may reflect a read error. The rearrangement uses TRBV6-2 or TRBV6-3 and TRBJ1-1; D is uncertain. This CDR3 has 13 residues. Per the germline V gene, CDR1 is MNHEY and CDR2 is SVGEGT. The CDR3 here is CVSNVGVPTEAFF. The CDR3 DNA reads TGTGTCAGCAACGTTGGGGTCCCCACTGAAGCTTTCTTT.